This T cell receptor (beta chain) was profiled in a study of blood T cell repertoires in COVID-19. Study as a whole: Nucleic acid was either cDNA or gDNA, and it came from T cells, B-cell-depleted T cells, or PBMCs.

Clinical history reported by participants formed the basis on which cohorts were assigned. This CDR3 is built from 14 residues. The germline V gene encodes CDR1 SNHLY and CDR2 FYNNEI. Trimming took off 4 bases at V and 4 bases at J, with 11 bases between the two ends. In the study's own analysis: Nucleated cell number was recorded as an estimate derived from reference gene primer amplification. Sequencing used immunoSEQ multiplex PCR; TCRdb keeps in-frame clones, though not all of them. The V and J calls and the clone size are those of that table, but D and trimming were determined from the DNA. The top ten clones hold around 7.9% of a sample with around 500,000 clones, less than 90% of them seen once.

The sample consisted of PBMCs or T cells enriched from blood (not recorded which). The origin of this receptor is a woman aged 55 to 70 who had recovered from COVID-19. The chain is built from TRBV2 and TRBJ1-3, with unresolved D. CDR3 residues: CASSGPNQGNTIYF. The CDR3 DNA sequence: TGTGCCAGCAGTGGGCCAAACCAAGGAAACACCATATATTTT.